This T cell receptor beta chain is drawn from a study of cytomegalovirus exposure and HLA in healthy donors. Only in-frame clones appear in the TCRdb table, and some are missing; sequencing was by immunoSEQ multiplex PCR. The data contain roughly 75,000 clones, around 81% of them singletons. From germline, CDR1 is SGHRS and CDR2 YFSETQ. V dropped 0 bases and J dropped 8 bases, with 14 bases sitting between them. The CDR3 length is 14 residues. Sequenced sample: PBMCs. This receptor was taken from a man younger than 45 in good health and CMV-seronegative. The chain couples TRBV5-1 to TRBJ1-1, with no clear D. The CDR3 spells CASSLGRSSREAFF. The CDR3 nucleotides read TGCGCCAGCAGCTTGGGGCGGAGCAGCCGGGAAGCTTTCTTT.